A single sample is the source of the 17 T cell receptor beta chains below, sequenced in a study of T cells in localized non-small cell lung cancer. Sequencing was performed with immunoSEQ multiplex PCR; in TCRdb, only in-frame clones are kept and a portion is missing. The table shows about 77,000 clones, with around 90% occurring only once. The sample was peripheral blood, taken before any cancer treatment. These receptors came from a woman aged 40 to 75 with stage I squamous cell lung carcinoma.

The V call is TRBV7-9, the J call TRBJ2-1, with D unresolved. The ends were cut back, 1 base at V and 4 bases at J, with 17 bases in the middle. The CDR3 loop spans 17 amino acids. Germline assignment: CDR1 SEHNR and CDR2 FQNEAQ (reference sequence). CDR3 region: CASSLVIWEPPYNEQFF. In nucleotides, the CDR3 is TGTGCCAGCAGCTTAGTTATATGGGAACCCCCTTACAATGAGCAGTTCTTC.

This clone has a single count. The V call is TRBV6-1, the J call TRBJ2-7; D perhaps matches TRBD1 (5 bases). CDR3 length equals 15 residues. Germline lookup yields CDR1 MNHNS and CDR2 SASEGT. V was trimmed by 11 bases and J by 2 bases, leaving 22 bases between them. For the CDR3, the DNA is TGTGCCGCACTGGGGTCCCCCAGGGTTACCTACGAGCAGTACTTC. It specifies CAALGSPRVTYEQYF.

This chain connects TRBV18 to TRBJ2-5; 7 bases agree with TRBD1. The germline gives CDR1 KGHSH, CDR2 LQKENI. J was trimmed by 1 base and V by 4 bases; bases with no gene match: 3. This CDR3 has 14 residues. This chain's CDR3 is CASSRTGAQETQYF. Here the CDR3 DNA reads TGTGCCAGCTCACGTACAGGGGCCCAAGAGACCCAGTACTTC. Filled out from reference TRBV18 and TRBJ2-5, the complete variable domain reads NAGVMQNPRHLVRRRGQEARLRCSPMKGHSHVYWYRQLPEEGLKFMVYLQKENIIDESGMPKERFSAEFPKEGPSILRIQQVVRGDSAAYFCASSRTGAQETQYFGPGTRLLVL.

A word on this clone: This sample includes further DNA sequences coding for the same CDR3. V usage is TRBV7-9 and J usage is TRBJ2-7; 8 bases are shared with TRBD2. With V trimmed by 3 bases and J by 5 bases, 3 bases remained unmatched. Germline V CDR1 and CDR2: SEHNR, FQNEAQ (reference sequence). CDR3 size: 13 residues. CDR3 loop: CASSLAGGHEQYF. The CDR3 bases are TGTGCCAGCAGCTTGGCGGGGGGCCACGAGCAGTACTTC.

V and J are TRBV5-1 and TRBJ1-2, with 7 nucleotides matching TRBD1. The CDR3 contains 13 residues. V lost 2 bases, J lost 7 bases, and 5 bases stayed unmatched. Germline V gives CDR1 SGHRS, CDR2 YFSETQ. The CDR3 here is CASSFAGGGGYTF. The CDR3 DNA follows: TGCGCCAGCAGCTTTGCAGGGGGAGGTGGCTACACCTTC. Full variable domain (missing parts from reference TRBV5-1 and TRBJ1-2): KAGVTQTPRYLIKTRGQQVTLSCSPISGHRSVSWYQQTPGQGLQFLFEYFSETQRNKGNFPGRFSGRQFSNSRSEMNVSTLELGDSALYLCASSFAGGGGYTFGSGTRLTVV.

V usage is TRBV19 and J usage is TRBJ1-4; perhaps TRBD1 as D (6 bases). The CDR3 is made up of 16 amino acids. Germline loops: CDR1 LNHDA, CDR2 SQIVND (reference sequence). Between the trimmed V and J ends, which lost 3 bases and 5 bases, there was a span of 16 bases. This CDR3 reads CASSILPTGPNEKLFF. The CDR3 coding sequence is TGTGCCAGTAGTATTCTCCCGACAGGCCCGAATGAAAAACTGTTTTTT.

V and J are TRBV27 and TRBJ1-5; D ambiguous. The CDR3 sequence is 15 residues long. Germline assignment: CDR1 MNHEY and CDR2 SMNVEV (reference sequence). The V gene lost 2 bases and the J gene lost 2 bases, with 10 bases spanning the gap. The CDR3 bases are TGTGCCAGCAGTTTAATAGGGTTAGGCAATCAGCCCCAGCATTTT. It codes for CASSLIGLGNQPQHF.

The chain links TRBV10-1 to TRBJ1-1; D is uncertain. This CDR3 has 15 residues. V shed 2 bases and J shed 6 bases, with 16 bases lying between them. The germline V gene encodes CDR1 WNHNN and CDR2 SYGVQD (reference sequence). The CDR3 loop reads CASSEPEGGWAEAFF. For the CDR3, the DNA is TGCGCCAGCAGTGAGCCTGAGGGTGGTTGGGCTGAAGCTTTCTTT.

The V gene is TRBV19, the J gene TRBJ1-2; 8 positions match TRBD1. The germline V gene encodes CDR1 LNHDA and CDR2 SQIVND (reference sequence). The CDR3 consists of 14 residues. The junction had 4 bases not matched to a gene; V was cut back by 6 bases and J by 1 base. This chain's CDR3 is CASRRQGLNYGYTF. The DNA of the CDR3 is TGTGCCAGTAGAAGACAGGGGCTTAACTATGGCTACACCTTC. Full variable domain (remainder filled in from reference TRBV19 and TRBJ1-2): DGGITQSPKYLFRKEGQNVTLSCEQNLNHDAMYWYRQDPGQGLRLIYYSQIVNDFQKGDIAEGYSVSREKKESFPLTVTSAQKNPTAFYLCASRRQGLNYGYTFGSGTRLTVV.

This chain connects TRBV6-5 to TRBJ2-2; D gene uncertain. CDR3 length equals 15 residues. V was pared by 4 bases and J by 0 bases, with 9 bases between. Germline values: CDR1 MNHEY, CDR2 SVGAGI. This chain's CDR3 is CASSLIKPNTGELFF. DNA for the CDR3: TGTGCCAGCAGTTTGATTAAACCGAACACCGGGGAGCTGTTTTTT.

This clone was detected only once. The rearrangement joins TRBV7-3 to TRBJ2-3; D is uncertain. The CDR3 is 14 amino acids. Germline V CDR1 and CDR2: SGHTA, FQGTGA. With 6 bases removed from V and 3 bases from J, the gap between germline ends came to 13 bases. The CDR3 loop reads CASSLMGITDTQYF. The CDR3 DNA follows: TGTGCCAGCAGTCTTATGGGGATAACAGATACGCAGTATTTT.

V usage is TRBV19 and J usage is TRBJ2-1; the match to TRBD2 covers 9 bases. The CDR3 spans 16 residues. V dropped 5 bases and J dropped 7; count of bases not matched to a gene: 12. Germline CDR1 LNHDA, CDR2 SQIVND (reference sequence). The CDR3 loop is CASSFGGGAKGNEQFF. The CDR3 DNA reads TGTGCCAGTAGTTTTGGCGGGGGGGCCAAAGGAAATGAGCAGTTCTTC.

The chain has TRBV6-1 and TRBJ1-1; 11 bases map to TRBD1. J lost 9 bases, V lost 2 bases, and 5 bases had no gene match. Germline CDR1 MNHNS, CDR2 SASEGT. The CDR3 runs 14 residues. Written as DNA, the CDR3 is TGTGCCAGCAGTGAATGGGGACAGGGGGATCAAGCTTTCTTT. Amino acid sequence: CASSEWGQGDQAFF.

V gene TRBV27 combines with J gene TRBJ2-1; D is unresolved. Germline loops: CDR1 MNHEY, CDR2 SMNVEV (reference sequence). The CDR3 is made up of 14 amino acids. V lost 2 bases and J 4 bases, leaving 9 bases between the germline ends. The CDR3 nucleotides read TGTGCCAGCAGTTTAGCCCGGGCATACAATGAGCAGTTCTTC. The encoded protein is CASSLARAYNEQFF.

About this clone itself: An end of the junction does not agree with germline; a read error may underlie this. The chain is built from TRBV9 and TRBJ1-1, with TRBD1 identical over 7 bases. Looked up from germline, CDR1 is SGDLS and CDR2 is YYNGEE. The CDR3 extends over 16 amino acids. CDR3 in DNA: TGTGCCAGCAGCGGGAACATCACAGGGGTGAACGCTGAAGCTTTCTTT. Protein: CASSGNITGVNAEAFF.

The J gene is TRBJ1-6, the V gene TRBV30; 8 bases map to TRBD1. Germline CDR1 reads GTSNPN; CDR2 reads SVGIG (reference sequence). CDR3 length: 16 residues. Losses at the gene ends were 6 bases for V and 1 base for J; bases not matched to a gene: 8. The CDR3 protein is CACIGQGRSYNSPLHF. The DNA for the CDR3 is TGTGCCTGTATCGGACAGGGTCGTTCCTATAATTCACCCCTCCACTTT.

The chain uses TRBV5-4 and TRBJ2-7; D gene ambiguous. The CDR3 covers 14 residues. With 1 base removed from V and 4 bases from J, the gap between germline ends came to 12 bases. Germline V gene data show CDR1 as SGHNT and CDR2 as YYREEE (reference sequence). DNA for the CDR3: TGTGCCAGCAGCTTGTATGGCTCAAGGTACGAGCAGTACTTC. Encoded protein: CASSLYGSRYEQYF.